This T cell receptor beta chain was found in a study of T cells in Graves' hyperthyroidism and ophthalmopathy. Germline loops: CDR1 MNHEY, CDR2 SVGEGT. This CDR3 has 18 residues. V was pared by 8 bases and J by 2 bases, with 17 bases of the junction left unmatched. Amplification of TCR beta CDR3 regions used RNA as the template. The HTBI set primed first-round TCR CDR3 RT-PCR. TCRdb recomputed calls from the multiplex PCR reads with MiXCR, one row per CDR3 protein. The data show some 740,000 distinct CDR3 sequences, with 14% seen just once and 10% held by the top ten. The sequenced material came from blood. This sequence originates from a young woman with Graves' hyperthyroidism. V and J are TRBV6-2 or TRBV6-3 and TRBJ2-1; 8 nucleotides align to TRBD1. CDR3 sequence: CASHPGQVRRSTYNEQFF. For the CDR3, the DNA is TGTGCCAGCCATCCGGGACAGGTCAGGAGGTCGACCTACAATGAGCAGTTCTTC.